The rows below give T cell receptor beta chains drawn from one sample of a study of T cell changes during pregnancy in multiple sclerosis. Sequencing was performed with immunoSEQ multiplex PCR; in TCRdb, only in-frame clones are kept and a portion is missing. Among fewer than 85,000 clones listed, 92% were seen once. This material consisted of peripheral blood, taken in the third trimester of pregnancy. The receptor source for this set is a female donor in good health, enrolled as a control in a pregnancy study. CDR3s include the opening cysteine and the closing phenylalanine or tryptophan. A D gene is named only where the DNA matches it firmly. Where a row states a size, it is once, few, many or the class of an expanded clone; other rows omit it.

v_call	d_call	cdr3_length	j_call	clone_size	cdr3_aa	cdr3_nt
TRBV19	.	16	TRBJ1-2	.	CASSRQSRGGPRGYTF	TGTGCCAGTAGTAGACAATCCAGGGGCGGACCGCGTGGCTACACCTTC
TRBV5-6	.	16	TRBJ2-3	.	CASSRLASYRTDTQYF	TGTGCCAGCAGCCGTCTAGCGAGCTACCGGACAGATACGCAGTATTTT
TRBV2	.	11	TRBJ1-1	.	CASREGAEAFF	TGTGCCAGCCGGGAGGGGGCTGAAGCTTTCTTT
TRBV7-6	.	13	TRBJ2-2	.	CASSPQQTGELFF	TGTGCCAGCAGCCCCCAACAGACCGGGGAGCTGTTTTTT
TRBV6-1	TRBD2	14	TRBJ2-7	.	CASSSRGGDYEQYF	TGTGCCAGCAGCTCCCGGGGGGGCGACTACGAGCAGTACTTC
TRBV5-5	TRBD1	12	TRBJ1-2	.	CASSRQGRGYTF	TGTGCCAGCAGCAGACAGGGGCGAGGCTACACCTTC
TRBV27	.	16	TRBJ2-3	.	CASSSPQGPSTDTQYF	TGTGCCAGCAGTTCCCCACAGGGTCCTAGCACAGATACGCAGTATTTT
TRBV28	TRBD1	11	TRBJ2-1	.	CASSPRDRVFF	TGTGCCAGCAGTCCCCGGGACAGGGTGTTCTTC
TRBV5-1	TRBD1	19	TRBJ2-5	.	CASSLVPAHGRGRFETQYF	TGCGCCAGCAGCTTGGTTCCAGCCCACGGCAGGGGGCGTTTTGAGACCCAGTACTTC
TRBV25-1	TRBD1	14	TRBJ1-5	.	CASRGGQFNQPQHF	TGTGCCAGCAGAGGGGGACAGTTCAATCAGCCCCAGCATTTT
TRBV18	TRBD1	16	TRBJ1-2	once	CASSQDRAFEDYGYTF	TGTGCCAGCTCACAGGACAGGGCGTTTGAGGACTATGGCTACACCTTC
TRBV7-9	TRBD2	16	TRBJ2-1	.	CASSSEGTSGGFEQFF	TGTGCCAGCAGCTCGGAAGGGACTAGCGGGGGGTTTGAGCAGTTCTTC
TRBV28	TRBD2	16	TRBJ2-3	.	CASSLLAGAVTDTQYF	TGTGCCAGCAGTCTTCTAGCGGGGGCGGTGACAGATACGCAGTATTTT
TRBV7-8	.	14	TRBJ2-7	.	CASSSVTQAYEQYF	TGTGCCAGCAGCTCCGTAACTCAAGCCTACGAGCAGTACTTC
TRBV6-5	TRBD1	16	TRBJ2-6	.	CASSYLQGAGANVLTF	TGTGCCAGCAGTTACTTACAGGGGGCTGGGGCCAACGTCCTGACTTTC
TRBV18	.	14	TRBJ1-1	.	CASSPRGLDTEAFF	TGTGCCAGCTCACCTCGGGGGTTGGACACTGAAGCTTTCTTT
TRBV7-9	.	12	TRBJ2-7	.	CASSLGPGEQYF	TGTGCCAGCAGCTTAGGTCCAGGGGAGCAGTACTTC
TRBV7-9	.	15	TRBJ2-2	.	CASREMGHITGELFF	TGTGCCAGCAGGGAGATGGGACATATCACCGGGGAGCTGTTTTTT
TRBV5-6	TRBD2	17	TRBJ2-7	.	CASSLGTSGGATYEQYF	TGTGCCAGCAGCCTCGGGACTAGCGGGGGGGCCACGTACGAGCAGTACTTC
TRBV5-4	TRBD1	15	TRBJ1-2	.	CASSFPRQGREGYTF	TGTGCCAGCAGCTTCCCGAGACAGGGACGAGAGGGCTACACCTTC
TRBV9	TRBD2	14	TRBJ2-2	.	CASMPGGDTGELFF	TGTGCCAGCATGCCGGGAGGGGACACCGGGGAGCTGTTTTTT
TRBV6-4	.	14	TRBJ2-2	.	CASRSTANTGELFF	TGTGCCAGCAGAAGTACGGCGAACACCGGGGAGCTGTTTTTT
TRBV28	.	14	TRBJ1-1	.	CASRLGHRNTEAFF	TGTGCCAGCAGGTTGGGACATCGGAACACTGAAGCTTTCTTT
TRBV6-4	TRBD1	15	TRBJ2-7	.	CASSDSTGGSYEQYF	TGTGCCAGCAGTGACTCGACAGGGGGCTCCTACGAGCAGTACTTC
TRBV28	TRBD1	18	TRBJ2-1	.	CASSLLFGTVGAYNEQFF	TGTGCCAGCAGTTTATTATTTGGGACAGTCGGGGCTTACAATGAGCAGTTCTTC
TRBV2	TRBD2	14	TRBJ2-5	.	CASIRTSGQETQYF	TGTGCCAGCATCAGGACTAGCGGTCAAGAGACCCAGTACTTC
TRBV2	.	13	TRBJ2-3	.	CASPASESDTQYF	TGTGCCTCACCAGCTAGCGAATCAGATACGCAGTATTTT
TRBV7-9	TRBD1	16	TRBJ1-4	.	CASSLGLGDRYEKLFF	TGTGCCAGCAGCTTAGGGCTGGGGGACAGATATGAAAAACTGTTTTTT
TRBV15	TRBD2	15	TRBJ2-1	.	CATSRDPLAVDEQFF	TGTGCCACCAGCAGAGATCCACTAGCGGTAGATGAGCAGTTCTTC
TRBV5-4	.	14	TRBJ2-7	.	CASSPAQGFYEQYF	TGTGCCAGCAGCCCCGCACAGGGCTTCTACGAGCAGTACTTC
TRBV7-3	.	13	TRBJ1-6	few	CASSLGGGSPLHF	TGTGCCAGCAGCTTAGGAGGTGGTTCACCCCTCCACTTT
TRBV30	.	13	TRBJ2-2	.	CAWSLAATGELFF	TGTGCCTGGAGCCTTGCGGCTACCGGGGAGCTGTTTTTT
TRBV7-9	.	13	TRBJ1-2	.	CASSQAGDYGYTF	TGTGCCAGCAGCCAAGCGGGGGACTATGGCTACACCTTC
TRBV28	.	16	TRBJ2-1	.	CASSPPRVQSYNEQFF	TGTGCCAGCAGCCCTCCCAGGGTCCAGTCCTACAATGAGCAGTTCTTC
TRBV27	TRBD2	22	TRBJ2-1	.	CASSLRSPGTSGGTMGYNEQFF	TGTGCCAGCAGTCTCCGATCCCCCGGGACTAGTGGAGGGACCATGGGATACAATGAGCAGTTCTTC
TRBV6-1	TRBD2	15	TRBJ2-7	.	CASGGGLVGSYEQYF	TGTGCCAGCGGAGGCGGACTAGTAGGATCCTACGAGCAGTACTTC
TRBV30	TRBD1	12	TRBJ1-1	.	CAWTGGTTEAFF	TGTGCCTGGACAGGGGGGACCACTGAAGCTTTCTTT
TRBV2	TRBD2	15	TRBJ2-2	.	CASSVSGGNTGELFF	TGTGCCAGCAGTGTTTCGGGGGGAAACACCGGGGAGCTGTTTTTT
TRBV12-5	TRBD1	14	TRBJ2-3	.	CASGAGTGPAGQYF	TGTGCTAGTGGTGCCGGGACAGGGCCCGCGGGGCAGTATTTT
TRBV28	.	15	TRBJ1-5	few	CASSLHQAGNQPQHF	TGTGCCAGCAGTTTGCATCAAGCCGGCAATCAGCCCCAGCATTTT
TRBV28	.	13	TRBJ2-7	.	CASSPRTAYEQYF	TGTGCCAGCAGCCCAAGGACAGCCTACGAGCAGTACTTC
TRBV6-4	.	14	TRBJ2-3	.	CASSEGGSTDTQYF	TGTGCCAGCAGTGAGGGCGGGAGCACAGATACGCAGTATTTT
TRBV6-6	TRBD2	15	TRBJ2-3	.	CASSLLAGGADTQYF	TGTGCCAGCAGCCTACTAGCGGGGGGTGCAGATACGCAGTATTTT
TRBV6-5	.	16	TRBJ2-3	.	CASSYLFGSGTDTQYF	TGTGCTAGCAGCTACCTTTTTGGGAGTGGCACAGATACGCAGTATTTT
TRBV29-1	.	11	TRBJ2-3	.	CSVDYLGTQYF	TGCAGCGTTGATTATCTAGGTACGCAGTATTTT
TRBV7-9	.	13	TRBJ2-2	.	CASSFTSTGELFF	TGTGCCAGCAGCTTTACTAGCACCGGGGAGCTGTTTTTT
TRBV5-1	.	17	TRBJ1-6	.	CASSFGMDRTYNSPLHF	TGCGCCAGCAGCTTCGGAATGGACAGAACGTATAATTCACCCCTCCACTTT
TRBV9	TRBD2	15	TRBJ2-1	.	CASSVVLAGANEQFF	TGTGCCAGCAGCGTAGTGCTAGCGGGAGCAAATGAGCAGTTCTTC
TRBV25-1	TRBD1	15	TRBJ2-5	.	CASSDWETGRETQYF	TGTGCCAGCAGTGATTGGGAGACAGGGCGGGAGACCCAGTACTTC
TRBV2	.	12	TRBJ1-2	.	CASRTDSYGYTF	TGTGCCAGCAGAACGGACAGCTATGGCTACACCTTC
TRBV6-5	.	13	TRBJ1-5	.	CASSSDRNQPQHF	TGTGCCAGCAGTTCCGACAGAAATCAGCCCCAGCATTTT
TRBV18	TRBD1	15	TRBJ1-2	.	CASSPEGQGLRGYTF	TGTGCCAGCTCACCGGAGGGACAGGGCCTTCGTGGCTACACCTTC
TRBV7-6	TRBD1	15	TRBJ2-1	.	CASSTGQGSYNEQFF	TGTGCCAGCAGCACCGGACAGGGGTCTTACAATGAGCAGTTCTTC
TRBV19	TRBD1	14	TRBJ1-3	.	CASTDTGGADTIYF	TGTGCCAGTACCGACACAGGGGGCGCGGACACCATATATTTT
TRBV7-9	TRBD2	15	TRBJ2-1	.	CASSSFSGGYNEQFF	TGTGCCAGCAGCAGTTTTAGCGGGGGATACAATGAGCAGTTCTTC
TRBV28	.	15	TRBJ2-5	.	CASSLRRDPQETQYF	TGTGCCAGCAGTTTAAGGCGGGACCCCCAAGAGACCCAGTACTTC
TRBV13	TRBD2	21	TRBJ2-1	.	CASSPNFLAGILSTTYNEQFF	TGTGCCAGCAGCCCCAATTTTCTAGCGGGAATTTTGTCAACTACCTACAATGAGCAGTTCTTC
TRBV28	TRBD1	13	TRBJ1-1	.	CASSLGRGPEAFF	TGTGCCAGCAGTTTGGGCAGGGGGCCTGAAGCTTTCTTT
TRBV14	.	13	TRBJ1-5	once	CASSQDLRQPQHF	TGTGCCAGCAGCCAAGATCTACGTCAGCCCCAGCATTTT